This is a list of T cell receptor beta chains from one sample in a study of blood T cell repertoires in COVID-19. The assay was immunoSEQ multiplex PCR, and TCRdb's table has in-frame clones only and misses some. Of about half a million clones listed, around 85% were seen once; the top ten hold approximately 2.9%. Input material: peripheral blood. The receptors shown here come from a human donor in a cohort sampled during active COVID-19. Each CDR3 is given with its conserved first and last residue. D genes are given only for firm matches. Clone size is stated in some rows and not others, as once, few, many or a class when expanded.

d_call: -; j_call: TRBJ1-1; v_call: TRBV10-1; clone_size: -; cdr3_aa: CASSVGGAVTTEAFF; cdr3_nt: TGCGCCAGCAGTGTTGGAGGAGCGGTGACAACTGAAGCTTTCTTT
d_call: TRBD2; j_call: TRBJ2-1; v_call: TRBV11-2; clone_size: few; cdr3_aa: CASSLELAGGPYEQFF; cdr3_nt: TGTGCCAGCAGCTTAGAGCTAGCGGGAGGGCCTTACGAGCAGTTCTTC
d_call: TRBD2; j_call: TRBJ2-5; v_call: TRBV29-1; clone_size: -; cdr3_aa: CSVEVNRGTSVYQETQYF; cdr3_nt: TGCAGCGTTGAAGTTAACCGGGGAACTAGCGTGTACCAAGAGACCCAGTACTTC
d_call: -; j_call: TRBJ1-5; v_call: TRBV7-8; clone_size: -; cdr3_aa: CASSLGGARGQPQHF; cdr3_nt: TGTGCCAGCAGCTTAGGAGGGGCGCGGGGCCAGCCCCAGCATTTT
d_call: TRBD2; j_call: TRBJ2-7; v_call: TRBV19; clone_size: -; cdr3_aa: CASSGVGASGSYEQYF; cdr3_nt: TGTGCCAGTAGTGGGGTCGGGGCTAGCGGGAGCTACGAGCAGTACTTC
d_call: TRBD1; j_call: TRBJ1-2; v_call: TRBV28; clone_size: -; cdr3_aa: CASKSGGQTLDGYTF; cdr3_nt: TGTGCCAGCAAAAGTGGGGGACAGACATTAGATGGCTACACCTTC
d_call: -; j_call: TRBJ2-1; v_call: TRBV7-2; clone_size: -; cdr3_aa: CASSLSLSGSSYNEQFF; cdr3_nt: TGTGCCAGCAGCTTATCTCTTTCCGGGAGCAGCTACAATGAGCAGTTCTTC
d_call: TRBD1; j_call: TRBJ2-7; v_call: TRBV10-1; clone_size: few; cdr3_aa: CASSRGTGAYEQYF; cdr3_nt: TGCGCCAGCAGTCGGGGGACAGGGGCCTACGAGCAGTACTTC
d_call: -; j_call: TRBJ2-1; v_call: TRBV9; clone_size: -; cdr3_aa: CASSVAGSNEQFF; cdr3_nt: TGTGCCAGCAGCGTAGCGGGAAGCAATGAGCAGTTCTTC
d_call: TRBD1; j_call: TRBJ1-6; v_call: TRBV19; clone_size: few; cdr3_aa: CASSLGQGNSPLHF; cdr3_nt: TGTGCCAGTAGTTTGGGACAGGGTAATTCACCCCTCCACTTT
d_call: TRBD1; j_call: TRBJ2-2; v_call: TRBV5-1; clone_size: -; cdr3_aa: CASSLGTGYTGELFF; cdr3_nt: TGCGCCAGCAGCTTGGGGACAGGGTACACCGGGGAGCTGTTTTTT
d_call: TRBD1; j_call: TRBJ2-2; v_call: TRBV28; clone_size: -; cdr3_aa: CASSSPGQENTGELFF; cdr3_nt: TGTGCCAGCAGTTCCCCGGGACAGGAGAACACCGGGGAGCTGTTTTTT
d_call: -; j_call: TRBJ1-1; v_call: TRBV5-1; clone_size: few; cdr3_aa: CASSPGDGRTEAFF; cdr3_nt: TGCGCCAGCAGCCCCGGGGACGGGAGGACTGAAGCTTTCTTT
d_call: -; j_call: TRBJ2-7; v_call: TRBV2; clone_size: -; cdr3_aa: CASSEARGFGGEQYF; cdr3_nt: TGTGCCAGCAGCGAAGCCCGGGGCTTCGGGGGCGAGCAGTACTTC
d_call: -; j_call: TRBJ1-4; v_call: TRBV12-3/TRBV12-4; clone_size: -; cdr3_aa: CASSPGGNEKLFF; cdr3_nt: TGTGCCAGCAGTCCTGGGGGCAATGAAAAACTGTTTTTT
d_call: -; j_call: TRBJ2-3; v_call: TRBV6-2/TRBV6-3; clone_size: -; cdr3_aa: CASSPSLNTDTQYF; cdr3_nt: TGTGCCAGCAGCCCTTCCCTTAACACAGATACGCAGTATTTT
d_call: TRBD1; j_call: TRBJ1-2; v_call: TRBV30; clone_size: -; cdr3_aa: CAWSIGLGTGGGYTF; cdr3_nt: TGTGCCTGGAGTATAGGACTGGGGACAGGGGGTGGCTACACCTTC
d_call: -; j_call: TRBJ1-1; v_call: TRBV18; clone_size: -; cdr3_aa: CASSPSFPTEAFF; cdr3_nt: TGTGCCAGCTCACCCTCTTTTCCGACTGAAGCTTTCTTT
d_call: TRBD2; j_call: TRBJ2-3; v_call: TRBV7-9; clone_size: once; cdr3_aa: CASSLISGGPDTQYF; cdr3_nt: TGTGCCAGCAGCTTAATTTCGGGAGGGCCAGATACGCAGTATTTT
d_call: -; j_call: TRBJ1-2; v_call: TRBV14; clone_size: -; cdr3_aa: CASSQALSGGLNGYTF; cdr3_nt: TGTGCCAGCAGCCAAGCCCTGTCCGGGGGACTGAATGGCTACACCTTC
d_call: -; j_call: TRBJ2-2; v_call: TRBV9; clone_size: -; cdr3_aa: CASSVDPGSPTYTGELFF; cdr3_nt: TGTGCCAGCAGCGTAGATCCAGGTTCTCCGACCTACACCGGGGAGCTGTTTTTT
d_call: -; j_call: TRBJ1-5; v_call: TRBV5-8; clone_size: -; cdr3_aa: CASSLGAAGAGQPQHF; cdr3_nt: TGTGCCAGCAGCTTGGGGGCGGCCGGGGCGGGACAGCCCCAGCATTTT
d_call: -; j_call: TRBJ2-1; v_call: TRBV19; clone_size: -; cdr3_aa: CASTQYPFYNEQFF; cdr3_nt: TGTGCCAGTACCCAGTATCCCTTTTACAATGAGCAGTTCTTC
d_call: TRBD2; j_call: TRBJ2-3; v_call: TRBV25-1; clone_size: -; cdr3_aa: CASSESGLAGGRATQYF; cdr3_nt: TGTGCCAGCAGTGAATCCGGACTAGCGGGAGGGAGGGCTACGCAGTATTTT
d_call: -; j_call: TRBJ1-2; v_call: TRBV9; clone_size: -; cdr3_aa: CASSPHTGYDGYTF; cdr3_nt: TGTGCCAGCAGCCCCCATACAGGGTATGATGGCTACACCTTC
d_call: -; j_call: TRBJ2-6; v_call: TRBV5-5; clone_size: once; cdr3_aa: CASSLRTETSGANVLTF; cdr3_nt: TGTGCCAGCAGCTTGCGGACAGAGACCTCTGGGGCCAACGTCCTGACTTTC